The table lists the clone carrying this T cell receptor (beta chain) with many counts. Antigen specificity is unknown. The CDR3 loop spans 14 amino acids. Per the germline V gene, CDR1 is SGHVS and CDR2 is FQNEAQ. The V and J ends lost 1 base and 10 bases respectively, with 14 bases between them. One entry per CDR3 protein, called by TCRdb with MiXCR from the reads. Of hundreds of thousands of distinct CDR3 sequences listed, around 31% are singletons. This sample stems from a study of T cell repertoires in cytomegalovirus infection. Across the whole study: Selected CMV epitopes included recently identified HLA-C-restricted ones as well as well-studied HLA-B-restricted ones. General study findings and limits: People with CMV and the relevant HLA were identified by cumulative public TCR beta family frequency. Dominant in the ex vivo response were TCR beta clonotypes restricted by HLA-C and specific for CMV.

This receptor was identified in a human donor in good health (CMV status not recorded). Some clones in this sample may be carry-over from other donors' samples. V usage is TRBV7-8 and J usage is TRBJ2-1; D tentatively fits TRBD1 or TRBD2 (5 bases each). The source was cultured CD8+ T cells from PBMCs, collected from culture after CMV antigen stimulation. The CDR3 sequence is CASSLGGRQKEQFF. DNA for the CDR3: TGTGCCAGCAGCTTAGGGGGACGGCAAAAGGAGCAGTTCTTC.